The rows below give T cell receptor beta chains drawn from one sample of a study of neurological immune-mediated disorders. From the 5' RACE reads, TCRdb called clonotypes with MiXCR, one entry per CDR3 protein. The sample contains approximately 26,000 distinct CDR3 sequences, 2% to 2.5% of which appear only once. The sequencing input was PBMCs. These TCRs come from a woman between 50 and 59 years old with multiple sclerosis. Both conserved end residues are part of each CDR3. Fields, in order: V gene, D gene, clone size, J gene, CDR3 protein, CDR3 DNA. A D gene is named only where the DNA matches it firmly. A clone size is listed for some rows: how often the clone was seen (once, few, many), or a class if it is expanded.

>TRBV29-1|-|many|TRBJ2-3
CSPTSGDTQYF
TGCAGCCCCACATCGGGAGATACGCAGTATTTT
>TRBV12-3/TRBV12-4|-|many|TRBJ1-5
CASSLVVSNQPQHF
TGTGCCAGCAGTTTAGTGGTCAGCAATCAGCCCCAGCATTTT
>TRBV20-1|-|many|TRBJ1-2
CSAQNYGYTF
TGCAGTGCCCAAAACTATGGCTACACCTTC
>TRBV9|-|many|TRBJ1-1
CASSVGTGVDGTEAFF
TGTGCCAGCAGCGTTGGGACTGGGGTTGACGGCACTGAAGCTTTCTTT
>TRBV9|TRBD2|many|TRBJ2-5
CASSDPPRGRARETQYF
TGTGCCAGCAGCGACCCCCCTCGGGGGAGGGCTAGAGAGACCCAGTACTTC
>TRBV6-5|-|many|TRBJ1-1
CASSYSGSEAFF
TGTGCCAGCAGTTACTCGGGGAGTGAAGCTTTCTTT
>TRBV4-1|TRBD1|many|TRBJ1-2
CASSQDTGAYGYTF
TGCGCCAGCAGCCAAGATACAGGGGCCTATGGCTACACCTTC
>TRBV24-1|TRBD1|many|TRBJ1-2
CATSGDKGAAF
TGTGCCACCAGTGGGGACAAGGGGGCCGCCTTC
>TRBV4-3|-|many|TRBJ1-1
CASSQGTEAFF
TGCGCCAGCAGCCAAGGTACTGAAGCTTTCTTT
>TRBV7-2|-|medium-sized|TRBJ1-1
CASSLGGSTEAFF
TGTGCCAGCAGCTTGGGAGGGAGCACTGAAGCTTTCTTT
>TRBV5-1|TRBD1|many|TRBJ2-2
CATRTGGNTGELFF
TGCGCCACCAGGACAGGGGGTAACACCGGGGAGCTGTTTTTT
>TRBV5-1|TRBD2|many|TRBJ2-1
CASSHRTSGRRDEQFF
TGCGCCAGCAGCCACCGGACTAGCGGGAGACGGGATGAGCAGTTCTTC
>TRBV12-3/TRBV12-4|TRBD1|many|TRBJ2-3
CASSFRQGATDTQYF
TGTGCCAGCAGTTTTAGACAGGGGGCCACAGATACGCAGTATTTT
>TRBV6-6|-|many|TRBJ2-6
CASSYSVQPSGANVLTF
TGTGCCAGCAGTTACTCGGTCCAGCCCTCTGGGGCCAACGTCCTGACTTTC
>TRBV24-1|TRBD2|many|TRBJ2-3
CATSGGGHTQYF
TGTGCCACCAGCGGGGGGGGTCATACGCAGTATTTT
>TRBV7-3|-|many|TRBJ1-1
CASSLSAANTEAFF
TGTGCCAGCAGCTTAAGCGCAGCGAACACTGAAGCTTTCTTT
>TRBV15|-|many|TRBJ2-3
CATSRDRADTQYF
TGTGCCACCAGCAGAGATAGGGCAGATACGCAGTATTTT
>TRBV20-1|TRBD1|many|TRBJ1-1
CSATRDRGRNTEAFF
TGCAGTGCCACCCGGGACAGGGGGAGGAACACTGAAGCTTTCTTT
>TRBV6-5|TRBD2|many|TRBJ2-7
CASSPGGPSYEQYF
TGTGCCAGCAGTCCGGGAGGGCCCTCCTACGAGCAGTACTTC
>TRBV4-1|-|few|TRBJ1-2
CASSQDGGEGYGYTF
TGCGCCAGCAGCCAAGATGGGGGGGAGGGCTATGGCTACACCTTC
>TRBV4-3|-|-|TRBJ2-2
CASSLRGGRTGELFF
TGCGCCAGCAGCCTCCGTGGGGGCCGAACCGGGGAGCTGTTTTTT
>TRBV20-1|-|many|TRBJ1-3
CSAPTTGNTIYF
TGCAGTGCTCCTACTACTGGAAACACCATATATTTT
>TRBV18|TRBD1|-|TRBJ1-6
CASSLTGELYRSPLHF
TGTGCCAGCTCACTGACAGGGGAACTTTACAGGTCACCCCTCCACTTT
>TRBV2|TRBD1|many|TRBJ1-6
CASRDRANSPLHF
TGTGCCAGCCGGGACAGGGCGAATTCACCCCTCCACTTT
>TRBV3-1|-|many|TRBJ2-2
CASSNTGELFF
TGTGCCAGCAGCAACACCGGGGAGCTGTTTTTT
>TRBV12-3/TRBV12-4|TRBD2|many|TRBJ2-4
CASSAGTSGINIQYF
TGTGCCAGCAGTGCCGGGACTAGCGGTATAAACATTCAGTACTTC
>TRBV2|-|many|TRBJ2-6
CASTDQGSGANVLTF
TGTGCCAGCACAGACCAGGGCTCTGGGGCCAACGTCCTGACTTTC
>TRBV20-1|-|medium-sized|TRBJ2-3
CSAIWTSSTDTQYF
TGCAGTGCTATTTGGACCTCTAGCACAGATACGCAGTATTTT
>TRBV20-1|TRBD2|many|TRBJ2-4
CSASRLAGAKNIQYF
TGCAGTGCTAGCCGACTAGCGGGAGCCAAAAACATTCAGTACTTC
>TRBV6-2/TRBV6-3|TRBD2|few|TRBJ2-7
CASSYSLVAGNYKQYF
TGTGCCAGCAGTTACTCGCTGGTAGCGGGGAACTACAAGCAGTACTTC
>TRBV6-5|-|few|TRBJ2-2
CASSWGSNTGELFF
TGTGCCAGCAGTTGGGGCTCGAACACCGGGGAGCTGTTTTTT
>TRBV6-6|TRBD1|many|TRBJ1-1
CASSFTGGMNTEAFF
TGTGCCAGCAGTTTCACAGGGGGGATGAACACTGAAGCTTTCTTT
>TRBV6-2/TRBV6-3|-|many|TRBJ2-2
CASSYLSGSGELFF
TGTGCCAGCAGTTATCTATCGGGGTCCGGGGAGCTGTTTTTT
>TRBV7-2|-|many|TRBJ2-3
CASSLGGVMDTQYF
TGTGCCAGCAGCTTGGGCGGGGTAATGGATACGCAGTATTTT
>TRBV20-1|-|many|TRBJ2-7
CSARVPSELFEQYF
TGCAGTGCTAGAGTGCCTAGCGAACTCTTCGAGCAGTACTTC
>TRBV5-6|TRBD2|few|TRBJ2-3
CASSSSAGGTDTQYF
TGTGCCAGCAGCTCCTCAGCGGGAGGCACAGATACGCAGTATTTT
>TRBV20-1|-|-|TRBJ1-1
CSAKKGVNTEAFF
TGCAGTGCTAAAAAGGGGGTGAACACTGAAGCTTTCTTT
>TRBV12-3/TRBV12-4|TRBD2|many|TRBJ2-7
CASSRTSMYEQYF
TGTGCCAGCAGTAGGACTAGTATGTACGAGCAGTACTTC
>TRBV5-1|-|many|TRBJ1-4
CASSLSRGTNEKLFF
TGCGCCAGCAGCTTGTCCAGGGGAACTAATGAAAAACTGTTTTTT
>TRBV5-1|-|few|TRBJ1-1
CASSLNRNTEAFF
TGCGCCAGCAGCTTGAACAGGAACACTGAAGCTTTCTTT
>TRBV2|TRBD1|many|TRBJ2-7
CASSLGQGYEQYF
TGTGCCAGCAGCTTGGGACAGGGCTACGAGCAGTACTTC
>TRBV6-5|-|many|TRBJ2-7
CASRNRDEQYF
TGTGCCAGCAGAAACAGGGACGAGCAGTACTTC
>TRBV20-1|-|many|TRBJ1-5
CSAREAFSNQPQHF
TGCAGTGCTAGAGAAGCCTTCAGCAATCAGCCCCAGCATTTT
>TRBV20-1|-|many|TRBJ2-3
CSASQVAMKTDTQYF
TGCAGTGCTAGCCAGGTAGCCATGAAAACAGATACGCAGTATTTT
>TRBV12-3/TRBV12-4|TRBD1|medium-sized|TRBJ2-2
CASSLGTANTGELFF
TGTGCCAGCAGTCTCGGGACAGCGAACACCGGGGAGCTGTTTTTT
>TRBV10-3|-|medium-sized|TRBJ1-1
CAIRTGPVTEAFF
TGTGCCATCAGGACCGGGCCGGTCACTGAAGCTTTCTTT
>TRBV20-1|-|many|TRBJ2-7
CSADRLGGYYEQYF
TGCAGTGCGGACAGACTAGGAGGCTACTACGAGCAGTACTTC
>TRBV10-3|TRBD1|many|TRBJ1-1
CAITQTGDTEAFF
TGTGCCATCACCCAAACAGGGGACACTGAAGCTTTCTTT